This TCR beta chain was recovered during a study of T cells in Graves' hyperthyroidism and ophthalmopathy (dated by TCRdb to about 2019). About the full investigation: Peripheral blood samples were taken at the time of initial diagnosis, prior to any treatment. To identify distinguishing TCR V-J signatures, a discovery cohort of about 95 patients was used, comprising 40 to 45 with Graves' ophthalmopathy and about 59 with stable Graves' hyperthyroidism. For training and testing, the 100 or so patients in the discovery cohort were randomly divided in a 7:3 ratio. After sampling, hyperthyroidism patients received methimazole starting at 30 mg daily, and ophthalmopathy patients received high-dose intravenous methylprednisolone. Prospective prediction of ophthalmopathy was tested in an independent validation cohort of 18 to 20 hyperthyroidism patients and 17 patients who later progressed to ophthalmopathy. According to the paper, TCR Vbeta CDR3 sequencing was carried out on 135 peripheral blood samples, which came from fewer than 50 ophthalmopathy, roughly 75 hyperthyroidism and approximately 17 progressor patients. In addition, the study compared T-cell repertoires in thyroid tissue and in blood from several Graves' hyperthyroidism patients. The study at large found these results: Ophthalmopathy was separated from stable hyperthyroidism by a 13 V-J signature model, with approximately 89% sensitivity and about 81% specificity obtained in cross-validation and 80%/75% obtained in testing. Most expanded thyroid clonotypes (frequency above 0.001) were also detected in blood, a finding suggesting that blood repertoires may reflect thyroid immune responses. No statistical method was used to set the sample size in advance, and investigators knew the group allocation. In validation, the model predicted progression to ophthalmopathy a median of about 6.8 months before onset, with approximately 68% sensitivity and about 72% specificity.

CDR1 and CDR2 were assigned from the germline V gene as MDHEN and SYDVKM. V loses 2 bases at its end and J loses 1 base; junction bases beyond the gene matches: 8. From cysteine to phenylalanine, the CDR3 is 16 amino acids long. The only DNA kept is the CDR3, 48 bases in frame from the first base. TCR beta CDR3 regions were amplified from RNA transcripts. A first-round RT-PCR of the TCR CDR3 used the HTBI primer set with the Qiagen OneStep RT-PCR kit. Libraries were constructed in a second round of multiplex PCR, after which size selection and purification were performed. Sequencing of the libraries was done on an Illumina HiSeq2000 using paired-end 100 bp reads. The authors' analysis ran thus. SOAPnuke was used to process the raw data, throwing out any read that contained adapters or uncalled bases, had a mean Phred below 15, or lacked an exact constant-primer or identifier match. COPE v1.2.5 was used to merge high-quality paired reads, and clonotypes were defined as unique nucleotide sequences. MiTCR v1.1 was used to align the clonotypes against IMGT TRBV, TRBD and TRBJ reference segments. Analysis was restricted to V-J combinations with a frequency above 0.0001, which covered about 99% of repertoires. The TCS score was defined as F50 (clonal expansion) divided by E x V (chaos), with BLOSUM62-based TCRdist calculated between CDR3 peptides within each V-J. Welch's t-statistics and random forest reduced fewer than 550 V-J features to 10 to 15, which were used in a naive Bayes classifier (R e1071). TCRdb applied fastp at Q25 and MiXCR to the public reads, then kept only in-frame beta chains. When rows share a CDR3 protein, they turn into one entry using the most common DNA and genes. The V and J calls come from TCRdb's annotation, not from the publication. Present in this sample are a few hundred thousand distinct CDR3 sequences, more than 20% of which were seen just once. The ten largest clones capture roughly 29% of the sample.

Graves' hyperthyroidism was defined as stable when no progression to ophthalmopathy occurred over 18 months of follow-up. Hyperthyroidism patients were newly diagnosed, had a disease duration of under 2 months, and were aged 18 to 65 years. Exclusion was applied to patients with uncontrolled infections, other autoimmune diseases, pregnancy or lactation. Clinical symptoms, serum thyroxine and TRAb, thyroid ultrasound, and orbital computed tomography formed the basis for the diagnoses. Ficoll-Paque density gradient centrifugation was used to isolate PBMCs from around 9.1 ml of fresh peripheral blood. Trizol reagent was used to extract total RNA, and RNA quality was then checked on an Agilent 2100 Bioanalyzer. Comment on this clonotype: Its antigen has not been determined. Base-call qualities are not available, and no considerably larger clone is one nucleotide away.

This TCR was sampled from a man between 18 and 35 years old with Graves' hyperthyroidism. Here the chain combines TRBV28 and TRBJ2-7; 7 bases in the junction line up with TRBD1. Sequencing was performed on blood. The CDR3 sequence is CASSLDVPGQSYEQYF. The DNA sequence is TGTGCCAGCAGTTTAGACGTACCGGGACAGTCCTACGAGCAGTACTTC.